Given below is one TCR beta chain in context. Its specific antigen is unknown. The input lacks base qualities; no much larger clone sits a single base away. This sample was taken from a study of Graves' ophthalmopathy and Graves' hyperthyroidism (dated by TCRdb to the late 2010s). Turning to the overall study: Stable hyperthyroidism was defined as no progression to ophthalmopathy within 18 months of follow-up. In over five hyperthyroidism patients, the T-cell repertoires found in thyroid tissue were compared with those found in blood. The study used TCR beta repertoire signatures to distinguish Graves' ophthalmopathy from Graves' hyperthyroidism and to predict progression to ophthalmopathy. Following sample collection, hyperthyroidism patients were given methimazole at a starting dose of 30 mg daily, and ophthalmopathy patients were given high-dose intravenous methylprednisolone. In total, approximately 130 blood samples were TCR-sequenced: 40 to 45 ophthalmopathy, roughly 80 hyperthyroidism and roughly 17 hyperthyroidism-to-ophthalmopathy patients. To explore V-J signatures that separate ophthalmopathy from hyperthyroidism, a discovery set of fewer than 110 patients was enrolled, consisting of 40 to 45 with ophthalmopathy and about 60 with stable hyperthyroidism. An independent validation cohort was composed of about 20 hyperthyroidism patients and 15 to 17 patients who later progressed from hyperthyroidism to ophthalmopathy.

For CDR1 and CDR2, the germline V gene lists SQVTM and ANQGSEA. The CDR3 runs 13 amino acids, cysteine and phenylalanine included. The entry retains the CDR3 DNA only, 39 bases that are in frame from base 1. Compared with germline, V lacks 8 bases and J lacks 4 bases; bases without a gene match: 9. Hyperthyroidism patients were newly diagnosed, with disease duration under 2 months, and aged 18 to 65 years. Patients were excluded if they had other autoimmune diseases, uncontrolled infections, pregnancy or lactation. Clinical symptoms, serum thyroxine, TRAb, thyroid ultrasound and orbital computed tomography were used for diagnosis. Trizol reagent was used to extract the total RNA, and its quality was then checked on an Agilent 2100 Bioanalyzer. Overall study outcomes, separate from this receptor: Sample size was not statistically predetermined, and group allocation was not concealed from the investigators. Most expanded thyroid clonotypes with frequency above 0.001 were also detected in blood, suggesting blood repertoires may reflect the thyroid immune response. The 13-signature model separated ophthalmopathy from stable hyperthyroidism with approximately 88% sensitivity and about 84% specificity in cross-validation, and 80%/75% in the test set. In validation, the model predicted ophthalmopathy progression with 55% to 71% sensitivity and roughly 72% specificity; approximately 12 predicted patients were CT-confirmed with GO in a median of approximately 6.5 months.

For repertoire sequencing, the TCR beta CDR3 regions were amplified from RNA transcripts. The first round was an RT-PCR using HTBI primers with the Qiagen OneStep RT-PCR kit, and this first round was followed by a second-round multiplex PCR, then size selection and purification. Libraries were sequenced paired-end with 100 bp reads on an Illumina HiSeq2000. For the original study's pipeline: SOAPnuke was used to process the reads, throwing out any read that had adapters, had uncalled bases, had a mean Phred below 15, or lacked an exact constant-primer or identifier match. COPE v1.2.5 was used to merge high-quality paired reads. Each unique nucleotide sequence was treated as a clonotype, and MiTCR v1.1 was used to align the clonotypes to the IMGT TRB V, D and J references. The analysis was limited to V-J combinations with a frequency above 0.0001, which together covered roughly 99% of the repertoires. A TCR clonal expansion and chaos score per V-J combination was defined as the ratio of F50 clonal expansion to chaos observed in the TCRdist matrix. Welch's t-statistics and random forest were used to reduce the features to 10 to 15 V-J combinations, which were then used as input to a naive Bayes classifier. Thyroid-blood repertoire similarity was quantified with the Morisita-Horn index. Through fastp at Q25 and MiXCR, TCRdb rebuilt clones from the public reads, retaining in-frame beta chains. Entries that share a CDR3 protein sequence are merged under the most common genes and DNA. V and J calls and clone size were set by TCRdb, not the authors. This sample lists 1 million to 1.3 million distinct CDR3 sequences; less than 45% were detected once. Of the sample, 11% falls within the top ten clones.

This TCR derives from an adult man with Graves' hyperthyroidism. The sequencing input was peripheral blood or thyroid tissue (not recorded which). The chain is made from TRBV29-1 and TRBJ2-7; the junction holds 9 bases that match TRBD1. The CDR3 in this case is CSPRTGDRYEQYF. In nucleotides, the sequence is TGCAGCCCGCGGACAGGGGATAGGTACGAGCAGTACTTC.